The T cell receptor (beta chain) under discussion was sequenced for a study of coeliac disease. Study-level background: Without high-resolution HLA typing, biased TRBV7-2 usage was queried.

The V gene's germline CDR1 is SGHNT and CDR2 YYREEE (reference sequence). CDR3 length equals 14 residues. With V trimmed by 4 bases and J by 2 bases, 5 bases remained unmatched. Method: immunoSEQ multiplex PCR; TCRdb's copy keeps in-frame clones and lacks some. There are fewer than 9,500 clones in the sample; roughly 71% occur only once, and 20% to 25% lies in the top ten. Sample: lamina propria lymphocytes from the gut. The chain uses TRBV5-4 and TRBJ2-5, with 7 nucleotides matching TRBD2. The clonotype originates from a woman aged 55-69 years with celiac disease. CDR3 residues: CASSRDGGQETQYF. The DNA for the CDR3 is TGTGCCAGCAGCCGGGACGGGGGGCAAGAGACCCAGTACTTC.